This passage covers 16 T cell receptor beta chains from one sample sequenced in a study of T-cell reconstitution after alpha-beta-depleted transplantation in children. Unique molecular identifiers were incorporated into the prepared TCRbeta library. TCRdb passed the PCR reads through MiXCR, listing each CDR3 protein once. The profile shows about 500,000 distinct CDR3 sequences, around a third of them singletons. The sequences come from PBMCs from the stem cell graft donor, collected from the stem cell graft. Receptors were obtained from a human donor who donated a stem cell graft to a child with aplastic anemia.

This clonotype was detected a few times. V is TRBV24-1 and J is TRBJ2-1, with D hard to call. The CDR3 has 12 residues. V was pared by 4 bases and J by 5 bases, with 5 bases between. Germline CDR1 KGHDR, CDR2 SFDVKD. DNA of the CDR3: TGTGCCACCAGTGAGACAAACAATGAGCAGTTCTTC. The encoded protein is CATSETNNEQFF.

CDR3 region: CSVGAVSGELFF. The DNA of the CDR3 is TGCAGCGTCGGGGCAGTGTCCGGGGAGCTGTTTTTT. The V and J genes are TRBV29-1 and TRBJ2-2; D may match TRBD1 or TRBD2 (5 bases each). Germline V gives CDR1 SQVTM, CDR2 ANQGSEA. Trimming stripped 6 bases from V and 6 bases from J, with 11 bases between. The CDR3 runs 12 residues.

The CDR3 protein is CSVARGQEYTEAFF. The CDR3 DNA follows: TGCAGCGTTGCGCGAGGACAGGAGTACACTGAAGCTTTCTTT. The gene calls are TRBV29-1 and TRBJ1-1; 7 bases match TRBD1. The V gene's germline CDR1 is SQVTM and CDR2 ANQGSEA. After removal of 4 bases from V and 3 bases from J, the junction contained 8 bases not matched to a gene. The CDR3 runs to 14 residues.

This chain uses TRBV11-2 with TRBJ1-1; a weak D match, TRBD1 (5 bases). The CDR3 length is 14 residues. V shed 8 bases and J shed 2 bases, with 15 bases lying between them. The germline CDR1 and CDR2 sequences are SGHAT and FQNNGV. The CDR3 reads CASVPLRGNTEAFF. The CDR3 bases are TGTGCCAGCGTTCCCCTAAGGGGAAACACTGAAGCTTTCTTT.

The V and J genes are TRBV25-1 and TRBJ2-5; 10 nucleotides align to TRBD2. After removal of 4 bases from V and 4 bases from J, the junction contained 3 bases not matched to a gene. Germline V CDR1 and CDR2: MGHDK, SYGVNS. This CDR3 comprises 14 residues. The CDR3 coding sequence is TGTGCCAGCAGTGCGAGACTAGCGGGAGAGACCCAGTACTTC. It is translated as CASSARLAGETQYF.

This chain connects TRBV5-1 to TRBJ2-3, with D possibly matching TRBD2 (6 bases). CDR3 length equals 18 residues. V shed 0 bases and J shed 0 bases, with 17 bases lying between them. Germline values: CDR1 SGHRS, CDR2 YFSETQ. CDR3 nucleotide sequence: TGCGCCAGCAGCTTGGGACGCGCGGCGGGACCTAGCACAGATACGCAGTATTTT. It yields the protein CASSLGRAAGPSTDTQYF.

In its sample, this clonotype was seen a few times. CDR3 coding DNA: TGTGCCAGCAGCTCCCATTTTAGCGGGGCCACACTGCAGACCCAGTACTTC. Residues: CASSSHFSGATLQTQYF. J is TRBJ2-5 and V is TRBV7-8; TRBD2 agrees at 8 bases. The CDR3 runs 17 residues. Germline trimming cut 4 bases from V and 6 bases from J; bases unmatched to any gene: 16. Germline assignment: CDR1 SGHVS and CDR2 FQNEAQ. Drawing the rest from reference TRBV7-8 and TRBJ2-5, the complete variable domain is GAGVSQSPRYKVAKRGQDVALRCDPISGHVSLFWYQQALGQGPEFLTYFQNEAQLDKSGLPSDRFFAERPEGSVSTLKIQRTQQEDSAVYLCASSSHFSGATLQTQYFGPGTRLLVL.

The rearrangement joins TRBV19 to TRBJ2-6; D gene unclear. Per germline, CDR1 LNHDA and CDR2 SQIVND (reference sequence). V lost 4 bases and J 1 base, leaving 2 bases between the germline ends. The CDR3 length is 13 residues. The DNA of the CDR3 is TGTGCCAGTAGTAAATCTGGGGCCAACGTCCTGACTTTC. Encoded protein: CASSKSGANVLTF.

V and J are TRBV6-1 and TRBJ2-7; 10 nucleotides align to TRBD2. This CDR3 region has 16 residues. V gave up 6 bases and J gave up 3 bases; unmatched junction bases: 11. The germline CDR1 and CDR2 sequences are MNHNS and SASEGT. CDR3 protein: CASSPGLGLAYYEQYV. DNA of the CDR3: TGTGCCAGCAGCCCCGGACTGGGACTAGCGTACTACGAGCAGTACGTC.

This clonotype was seen more than once but under ten times. This CDR3 reads CSVRKLAGGMINEQFF. The CDR3 DNA is TGCAGCGTCCGAAAATTAGCGGGAGGTATGATCAATGAGCAGTTCTTC. This rearrangement joins TRBV29-1 to TRBJ2-1; 10 positions agree with TRBD2. The CDR3 has 16 amino acids. Per germline, CDR1 SQVTM and CDR2 ANQGSEA. After removal of 6 bases from V and 6 bases from J, the junction contained 14 bases not matched to a gene.

This rearrangement joins TRBV5-1 to TRBJ2-7; TRBD1 agrees at 10 bases. The CDR3 extends over 17 amino acids. Trimming removed 4 bases from V and 1 base from J; junction bases left unmatched: 11. Germline V gene sequence: CDR1 SGHRS, CDR2 YFSETQ. The CDR3 region is CASSPGQGPSTSYEQYF. The DNA of the CDR3 is TGCGCCAGCAGCCCGGGACAGGGGCCCTCTACTTCCTACGAGCAGTACTTC.

This clonotype has a handful of counts. The chain links TRBV20-1 to TRBJ2-3, with D tentatively TRBD2 (5 bases). Germline CDR1 is DFQATT and CDR2 is SNEGSKA (reference sequence). This CDR3 is 17 amino acids long. V was shortened by 1 base and J by 5 bases, with 22 bases between the two germline ends. CDR3 loop: CSARGARTGSGRDTQYF. The CDR3 DNA reads as TGCAGTGCTAGAGGTGCGAGAACGGGAAGTGGGCGAGATACGCAGTATTTT.

This clonotype has a handful of counts. The chain joins TRBV7-3 to TRBJ2-1; D is perhaps TRBD2 (5 bases). The CDR3 totals 15 residues. Per germline, CDR1 SGHTA and CDR2 FQGTGA. V dropped 2 bases and J dropped 4 bases, with 12 bases sitting between them. This chain's CDR3 is CASSLGGLDYNEQFF. DNA for the CDR3: TGTGCCAGCAGCTTAGGAGGCCTAGATTACAATGAGCAGTTCTTC.

The sample holds a few counts of this clonotype. V gene TRBV9 combines with J gene TRBJ2-6; 10 nucleotides line up with TRBD1. With 2 bases clipped from V and 2 bases from J, the junction kept 4 bases outside the gene matches. From germline, CDR1 is SGDLS and CDR2 YYNGEE. The CDR3 contains 17 residues. The CDR3 protein is CASSVRQGATGANVLTF. CDR3 DNA: TGTGCCAGCAGCGTTAGACAGGGGGCGACTGGGGCCAACGTCCTGACTTTC.

This clonotype was counted a few times. This chain links TRBV29-1 with TRBJ2-3; D may correspond to TRBD1 or TRBD2 (5 bases each). Germline CDR1 SQVTM, CDR2 ANQGSEA. The CDR3 loop spans 15 amino acids. The ends were cut back, 1 base at V and 2 bases at J, with 13 bases in the middle. CDR3 in amino acids: CSVEVGTSYTDTQYF. CDR3 nucleotide sequence: TGCAGCGTTGAAGTGGGGACCAGCTACACAGATACGCAGTATTTT.

This clonotype was detected a few times. The chain has TRBV29-1 and TRBJ1-1; the D is unclear. Deletions cut 7 bases from V and 0 bases from J, with 9 bases between. The germline CDR1 and CDR2 sequences are SQVTM and ANQGSEA. CDR3 length equals 12 residues. This CDR3 is CSARIMNTEAFF. The CDR3 nucleotides are TGCAGCGCCCGGATCATGAACACTGAAGCTTTCTTT.